This T cell receptor beta chain was found in a study of shared T cell receptors in the human thymus. Germline V CDR1 and CDR2: GTSNPN, SVGIG (reference sequence). This CDR3 region has 14 residues. With 1 base removed from V and 4 bases from J, the gap between germline ends came to 13 bases. Sequencing used immunoSEQ multiplex PCR; TCRdb keeps in-frame clones, though not all of them. In the table there are hundreds of thousands of clones, 70% to 90% of which are singletons. The sample was also reused in another study, on human thymus T cells.

The sample taken for sequencing was thymocytes. The TCR comes from a girl under three years old with a congenital heart defect. The gene calls are TRBV30 and TRBJ1-2; D gene unclear. Written as DNA, the CDR3 is TGTGCCTGGAGTGACAGTTCCCGTGGCTATGGCTACACCTTC. Residues: CAWSDSSRGYGYTF.